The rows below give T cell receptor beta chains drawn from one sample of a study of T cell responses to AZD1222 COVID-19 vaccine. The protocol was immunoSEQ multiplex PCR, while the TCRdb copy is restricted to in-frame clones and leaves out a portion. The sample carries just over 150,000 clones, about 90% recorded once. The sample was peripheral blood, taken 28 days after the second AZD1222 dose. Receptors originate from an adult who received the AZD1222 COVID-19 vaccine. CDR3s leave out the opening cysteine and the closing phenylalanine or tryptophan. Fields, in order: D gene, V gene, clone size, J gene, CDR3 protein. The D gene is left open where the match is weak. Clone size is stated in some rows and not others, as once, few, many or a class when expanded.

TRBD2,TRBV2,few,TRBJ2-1,ASSGAGLDLEQF
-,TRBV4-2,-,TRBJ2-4,ASSQVSGLAKNIQY
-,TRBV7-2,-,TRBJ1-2,ASSSDRSEGYGYT
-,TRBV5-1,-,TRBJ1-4,ASSLVGGNEKLF
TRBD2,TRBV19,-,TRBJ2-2,ASRQLAAIGNTGELF
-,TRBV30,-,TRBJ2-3,AWSRLSTDTQY
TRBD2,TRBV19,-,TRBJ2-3,ASTPIAGGGFTQY
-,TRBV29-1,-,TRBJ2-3,SVEQSSTDTQY
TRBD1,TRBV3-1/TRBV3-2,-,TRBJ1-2,ASSPGTGRYGYT
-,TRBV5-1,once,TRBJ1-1,ASSSEMNTEAF
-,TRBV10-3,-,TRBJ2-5,AALADHQETQY
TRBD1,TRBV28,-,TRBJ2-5,ASSTSDRGQETQY
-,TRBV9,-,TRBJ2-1,ASSVGPGGTHNEQF
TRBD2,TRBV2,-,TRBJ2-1,ASSSGMTYNEQF
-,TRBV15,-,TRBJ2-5,ATSRDIGGIGETQY
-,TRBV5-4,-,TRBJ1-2,ASSSGPAGTASYT
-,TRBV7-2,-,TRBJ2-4,ASSSPGTKNIQY
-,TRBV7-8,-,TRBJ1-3,ASGGGNTIY
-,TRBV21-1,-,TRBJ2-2,ASNNRGAGELF
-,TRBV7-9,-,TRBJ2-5,ASSTHGGMGETQY
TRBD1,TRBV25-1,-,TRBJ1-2,ASSEYKGAAYGYT
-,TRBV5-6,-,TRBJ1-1,ASSLVGLEAF